This entry lists 10 T cell receptor beta chains sequenced from one sample in a study of T cells in Graves' hyperthyroidism and ophthalmopathy. Researchers amplified the TCR beta CDR3 regions from RNA transcripts. TCR CDR3 regions were first amplified by RT-PCR with HTBI primers. TCRdb fed the multiplex PCR reads into MiXCR, producing one record per CDR3 protein. This sample has hundreds of thousands of distinct CDR3 sequences; approximately 15% occur once, and the top ten carry around 9.6%. The sequenced sample consisted of blood. These receptor sequences come from a woman between 18 and 30 years old with Graves' hyperthyroidism.

This chain links TRBV20-1 with TRBJ1-1; D is unresolved. There are 12 residues in the CDR3. The germline CDR1 and CDR2 sequences are DFQATT and SNEGSKA (reference sequence). Trimming removed 3 bases at V and 0 bases at J, with 5 bases between. CDR3 sequence reads: CSASPLNTEAFF. As DNA, the CDR3 is TGCAGTGCTAGCCCCTTGAACACTGAAGCTTTCTTT.

This clonotype has a count of ten or more. In DNA, the CDR3 is TGTGCCAGCAGCGTAGCTTCAGGGATTGCTAACTATGGCTACACCTTC. It encodes CASSVASGIANYGYTF. The V and J genes are TRBV9 and TRBJ1-2; a weak D match, TRBD1 (5 bases). CDR3 size: 16 residues. Germline V gives CDR1 SGDLS, CDR2 YYNGEE. Trimming removed 0 bases at V and 0 bases at J, with 12 bases between.

The chain links TRBV30 to TRBJ2-7; D is perhaps TRBD1 (6 bases). CDR3 length: 12 amino acids. Germline assignment: CDR1 GTSNPN and CDR2 SVGIG (reference sequence). Trimming took off 5 bases at V and 0 bases at J, with 8 bases between the two ends. CDR3 region: CAWGQLSYEQYF. DNA for the CDR3: TGTGCCTGGGGACAGCTCTCCTACGAGCAGTACTTC.

V is TRBV19 and J is TRBJ2-3; D remains ambiguous. This CDR3 spans 15 amino acids. V lost 3 bases to trimming and J lost 0 bases, with 10 bases between them. The germline V gene has CDR1 LNHDA and CDR2 SQIVND (reference sequence). The CDR3 bases are TGTGCCAGTAGTATTGGGGTAGCTAGCACAGATACGCAGTATTTT. Its protein is CASSIGVASTDTQYF.

V is TRBV10-2 and J is TRBJ1-2; no firm D call. Looked up from germline, CDR1 is WSHSY and CDR2 is SAAADI. The CDR3 contains 13 residues. Between the trimmed V and J ends, which lost 0 bases and 4 bases, there was a span of 6 bases. The CDR3 DNA follows: TGCGCCAGCAGTGAGTCTAAGTCCTATGGCTACACCTTC. Translating it yields CASSESKSYGYTF.

This clonotype turned up a few times. V and J are TRBV19 and TRBJ2-5; 8 bases match TRBD1. The CDR3 consists of 16 residues. Germline V gene lookup returns CDR1 LNHDA and CDR2 SQIVND (reference sequence). With 5 bases clipped from V and 5 bases from J, the junction kept 13 bases outside the gene matches. The CDR3 sequence is CASSPLGQGGGETQYF. In DNA, the CDR3 is TGTGCCAGTAGTCCCCTCGGACAGGGAGGTGGCGAGACCCAGTACTTC.

This clonotype occurred many times. V and J are TRBV11-2 and TRBJ2-5; perhaps TRBD1 as D (5 bases). The ends were cut back, 5 bases at V and 0 bases at J, with 16 bases in the middle. In germline, CDR1 is SGHAT, CDR2 FQNNGV. The CDR3 covers 16 residues. CDR3 sequence (DNA): TGTGCCAGCAGCCCCCCAGGGTCAGGGTACCAAGAGACCCAGTACTTC. It specifies CASSPPGSGYQETQYF.

The table lists this clonotype with many counts. The chain recombines TRBV2 with TRBJ2-5; TRBD2 matches 9 bases. J lost 7 bases, V lost 4 bases, and 13 bases had no gene match. From germline, CDR1 is SNHLY and CDR2 FYNNEI. The CDR3 length is 16 residues. The DNA for the CDR3 is TGTGCCAGCAGTGCCCAGGGAGCGGGAGGCTTGGTGACCCAGTACTTC. It is translated as CASSAQGAGGLVTQYF.

This chain uses TRBV7-9 with TRBJ1-2, with 7 bases that match TRBD1. The CDR3 has 16 amino acids. The germline V gene encodes CDR1 SEHNR and CDR2 FQNEAQ (reference sequence). After removal of 7 bases from V and 8 bases from J, the junction contained 19 bases not matched to a gene. The CDR3 DNA reads as TGTGCCAGCACCTTGGGGACTGGGAGGGGGCCTGGCGGCTACACCTTC. It yields the protein CASTLGTGRGPGGYTF.

In its sample, this clonotype was seen many times. This chain uses TRBV2 with TRBJ1-6, with D possibly being TRBD1 (6 bases). CDR3 length equals 14 residues. Germline V CDR1 and CDR2: SNHLY, FYNNEI. The germline V and J ends were trimmed by 6 bases and 9 bases, with 15 bases remaining between them. This CDR3 reads CASRRTERGSPLHF. Here the CDR3 DNA reads TGTGCCAGCAGAAGGACAGAGCGCGGTTCACCCCTCCACTTT.